One sample yielded the 4 T cell receptor beta chains listed below, sequenced in a study of CD8+ T cells in alopecia areata. Treatment specified: oral pan-JAK inhibitor, 5-10 mg twice daily. Extraction and reverse transcription of RNA yielded cDNA as the sequencing template. Assay: immunoSEQ multiplex PCR; the TCRdb copy retains only in-frame clones and omits some. Here the sample spans 200,000 to 250,000 clones, more than 30% being singletons. The sequencing here drew on CD4+ T cells sorted from blood, taken around week 30, from a patient treated with tofacitinib. Source of these receptors: a human donor with alopecia areata.

This chain connects TRBV2 to TRBJ2-7; D unresolved. With 7 bases removed from V and 0 bases from J, the gap between germline ends came to 10 bases. CDR3 size: 13 residues. The germline gives CDR1 SNHLY, CDR2 FYNNEI. CDR3 DNA: TGTGCCAGCAAGGGAAGCTTCTCCTACGAGCAGTACTTC. This translates into CASKGSFSYEQYF.

This CDR3 is CASSPTGSSNQPQHF. The DNA for the CDR3 is TGCGCCAGCAGTCCTACAGGGTCGAGCAATCAGCCCCAGCATTTT. The rearrangement joins TRBV5-1 to TRBJ1-5, with D perhaps TRBD1 (6 bases). Trimming removed 5 bases at V and 1 base at J, with 13 bases between. The CDR3 runs to 15 residues. Per germline, CDR1 SGHRS and CDR2 YFSETQ.

This clone was seen more than once but under ten times. The chain uses TRBV29-1 and TRBJ1-4; 7 bases match TRBD1. This CDR3 is 11 amino acids long. The V and J ends lost 5 bases and 11 bases, in that order; junction bases with no gene match: 5. Per germline, CDR1 SQVTM and CDR2 ANQGSEA. CDR3: CSVSTGEKLFF. The CDR3 bases are TGCAGCGTTTCCACAGGGGAGAAACTGTTTTTT.

V is TRBV14 and J is TRBJ2-6, with no clear D. V lost 0 bases and J 0 bases, leaving 6 bases between the germline ends. CDR1 is SGHDN, CDR2 FVKESK, per germline. The CDR3 totals 16 residues. This CDR3 is CASSQETLSGANVLTF. In nucleotides, the CDR3 is TGTGCCAGCAGCCAAGAGACTCTCTCTGGGGCCAACGTCCTGACTTTC.